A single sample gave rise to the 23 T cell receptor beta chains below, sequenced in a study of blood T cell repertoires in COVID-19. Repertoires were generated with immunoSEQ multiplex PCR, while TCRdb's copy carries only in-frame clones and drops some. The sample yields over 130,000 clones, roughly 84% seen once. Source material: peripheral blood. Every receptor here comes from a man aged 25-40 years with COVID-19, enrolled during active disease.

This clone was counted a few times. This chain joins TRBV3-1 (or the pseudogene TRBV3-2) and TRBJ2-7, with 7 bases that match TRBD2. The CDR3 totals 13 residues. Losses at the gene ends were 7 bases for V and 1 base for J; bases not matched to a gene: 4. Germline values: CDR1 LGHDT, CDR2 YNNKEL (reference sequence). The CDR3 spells CASTLGGSYEQYF. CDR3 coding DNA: TGTGCCAGCACCCTCGGGGGGTCCTACGAGCAGTACTTC.

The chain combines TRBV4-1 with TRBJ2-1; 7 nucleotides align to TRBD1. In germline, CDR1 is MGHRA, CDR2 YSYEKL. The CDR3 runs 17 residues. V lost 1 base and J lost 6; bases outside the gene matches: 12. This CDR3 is CASSQGGTAIFSNEQFF. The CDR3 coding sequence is TGCGCCAGCAGCCAAGGGGGGACAGCAATCTTCAGCAATGAGCAGTTCTTC.

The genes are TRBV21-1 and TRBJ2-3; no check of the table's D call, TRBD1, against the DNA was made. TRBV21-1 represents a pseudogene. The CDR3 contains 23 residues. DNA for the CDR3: TGTGCCAGCAGCTCCCCCCATGGACAGGAATTATTACGGGGGAGCGCCGAGCCAGATACGCAGTATTTT. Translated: CASSSPHGQELLRGSAEPDTQYF.

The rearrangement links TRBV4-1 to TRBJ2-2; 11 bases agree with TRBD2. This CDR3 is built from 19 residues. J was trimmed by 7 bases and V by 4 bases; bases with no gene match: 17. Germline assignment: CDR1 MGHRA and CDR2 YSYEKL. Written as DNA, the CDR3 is TGCGCCAGCAGCCGTAGAATGGGACTAGCGGAGGTCGGGGTCGGGGAGCTGTTTTTT. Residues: CASSRRMGLAEVGVGELFF.

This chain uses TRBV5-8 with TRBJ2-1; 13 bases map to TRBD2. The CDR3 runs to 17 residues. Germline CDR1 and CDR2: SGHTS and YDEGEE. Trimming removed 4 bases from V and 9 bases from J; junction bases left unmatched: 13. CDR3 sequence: CASSTRLTSGRSGEQFF. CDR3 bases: TGTGCCAGCAGCACGCGGTTGACTAGCGGGAGGAGTGGTGAGCAGTTCTTC. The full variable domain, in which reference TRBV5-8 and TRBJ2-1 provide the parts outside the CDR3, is EAGVTQSPTHLIKTRGQQATLRCSPISGHTSVYWYQQALGLGLQFLLWYDEGEERNRGNFPPRFSGRQFPNYSSELNVNALELEDSALYLCASSTRLTSGRSGEQFFGPGTRLTVL.

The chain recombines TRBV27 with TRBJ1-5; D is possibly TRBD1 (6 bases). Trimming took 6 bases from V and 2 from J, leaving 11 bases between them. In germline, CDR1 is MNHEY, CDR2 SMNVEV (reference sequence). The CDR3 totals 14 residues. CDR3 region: CASRLQGRNQPQHF. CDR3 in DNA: TGTGCCAGCAGGCTACAGGGTCGCAATCAGCCCCAGCATTTT.

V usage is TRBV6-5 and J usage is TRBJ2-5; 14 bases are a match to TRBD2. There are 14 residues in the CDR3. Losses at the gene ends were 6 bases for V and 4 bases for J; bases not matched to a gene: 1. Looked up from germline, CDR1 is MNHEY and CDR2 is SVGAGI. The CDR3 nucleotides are TGTGCCAGCAGGGGACTAGCGGGAGTAGAGACCCAGTACTTC. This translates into CASRGLAGVETQYF.

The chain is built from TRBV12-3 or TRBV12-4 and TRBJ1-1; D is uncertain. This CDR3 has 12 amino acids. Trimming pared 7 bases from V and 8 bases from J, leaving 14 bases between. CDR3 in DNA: TGTGCCAGCACCCCGGTACTAGCGGAAGCTTTCTTT. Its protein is CASTPVLAEAFF.

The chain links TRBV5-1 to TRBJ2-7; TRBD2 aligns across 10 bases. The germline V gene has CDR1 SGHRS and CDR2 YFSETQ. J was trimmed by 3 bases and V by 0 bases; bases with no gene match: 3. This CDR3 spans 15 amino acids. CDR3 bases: TGCGCCAGCAGCTTGGCTAGCGGGAGCATCTACGAGCAGTACTTC. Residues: CASSLASGSIYEQYF.

The CDR3 sequence: CASSFMGQGTDTQYF. Written as DNA, the CDR3 is TGTGCCAGCAGCTTTATGGGACAGGGCACAGATACGCAGTATTTT. The chain combines TRBV5-6 with TRBJ2-3; 8 bases agree with TRBD1. Unmatched junction bases numbered 3, after V lost 2 bases and J lost 1 base. CDR1 and CDR2 (germline): SGHDT, YYEEEE. This CDR3 spans 15 amino acids.

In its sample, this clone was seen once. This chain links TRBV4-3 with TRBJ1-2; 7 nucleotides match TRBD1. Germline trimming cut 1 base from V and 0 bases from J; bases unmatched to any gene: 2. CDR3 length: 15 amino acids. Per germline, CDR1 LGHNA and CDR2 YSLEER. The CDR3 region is CASSQGGQSNYGYTF. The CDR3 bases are TGCGCCAGCAGCCAAGGGGGACAGTCTAACTATGGCTACACCTTC.

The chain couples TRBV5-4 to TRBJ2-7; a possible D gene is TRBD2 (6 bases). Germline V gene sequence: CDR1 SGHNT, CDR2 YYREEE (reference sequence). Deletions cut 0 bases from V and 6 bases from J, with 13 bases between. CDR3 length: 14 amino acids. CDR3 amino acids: CASSLAGLFFEQYF. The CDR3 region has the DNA TGTGCCAGCAGCTTGGCCGGACTATTTTTCGAGCAGTACTTC.

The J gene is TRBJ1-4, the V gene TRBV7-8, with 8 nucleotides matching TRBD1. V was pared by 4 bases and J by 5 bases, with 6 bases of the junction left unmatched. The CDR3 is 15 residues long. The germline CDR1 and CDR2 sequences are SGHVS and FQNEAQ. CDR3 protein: CASSYGTGENEKLFF. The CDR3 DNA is TGTGCCAGCAGCTACGGGACAGGCGAAAATGAAAAACTGTTTTTT.

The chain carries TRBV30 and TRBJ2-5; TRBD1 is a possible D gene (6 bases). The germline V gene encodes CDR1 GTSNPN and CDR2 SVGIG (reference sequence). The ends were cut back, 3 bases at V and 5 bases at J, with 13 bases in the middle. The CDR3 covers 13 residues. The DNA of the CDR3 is TGTGCCTGGAGAAAACAGGGAAGGGAGACCCAGTACTTC. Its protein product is CAWRKQGRETQYF.

The CDR3 loop is CASTNLQGSVPAFF. The CDR3 coding sequence is TGTGCCAGCACTAACTTACAGGGTTCTGTTCCAGCTTTCTTT. The V gene is TRBV27, the J gene TRBJ1-1, with D tentatively TRBD1 (6 bases). The CDR3 contains 14 residues. The V end was cut by 7 bases, the J end by 10 bases, with 22 bases between. CDR1 and CDR2 from the germline V gene are MNHEY and SMNVEV (reference sequence).

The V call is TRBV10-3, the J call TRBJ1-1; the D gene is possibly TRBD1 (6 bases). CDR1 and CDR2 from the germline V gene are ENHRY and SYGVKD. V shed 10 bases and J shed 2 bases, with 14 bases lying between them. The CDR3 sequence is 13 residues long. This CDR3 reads CATRGQQNTEAFF. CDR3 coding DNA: TGTGCCACACGAGGACAGCAAAACACTGAAGCTTTCTTT.

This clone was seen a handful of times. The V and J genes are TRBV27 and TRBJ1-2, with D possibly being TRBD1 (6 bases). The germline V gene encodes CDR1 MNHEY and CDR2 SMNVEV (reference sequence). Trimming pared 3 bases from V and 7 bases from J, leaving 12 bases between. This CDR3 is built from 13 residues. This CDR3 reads CASSFRGTAGYTF. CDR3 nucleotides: TGTGCCAGCAGTTTCAGGGGCACGGCTGGCTACACCTTC.

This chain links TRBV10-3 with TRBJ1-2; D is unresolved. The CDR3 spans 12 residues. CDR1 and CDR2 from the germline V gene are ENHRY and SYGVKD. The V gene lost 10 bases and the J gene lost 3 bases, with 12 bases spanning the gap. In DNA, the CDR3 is TGTGCCAGCCGGACGGAGGACTATGGCTACACCTTC. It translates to CASRTEDYGYTF.

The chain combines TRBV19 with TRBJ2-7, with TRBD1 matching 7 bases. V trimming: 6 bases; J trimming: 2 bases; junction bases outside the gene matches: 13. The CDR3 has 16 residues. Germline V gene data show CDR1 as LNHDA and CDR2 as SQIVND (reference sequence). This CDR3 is CASSPALGDSTYEQYF. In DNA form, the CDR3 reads TGTGCCAGTAGCCCCGCGTTGGGGGACAGCACCTACGAGCAGTACTTC.

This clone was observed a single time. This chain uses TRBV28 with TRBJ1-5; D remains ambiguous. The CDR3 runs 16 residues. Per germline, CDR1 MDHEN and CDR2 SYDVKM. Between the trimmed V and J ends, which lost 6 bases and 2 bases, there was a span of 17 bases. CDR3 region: CASRSGRVSGNQPQHF. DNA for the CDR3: TGTGCCAGCAGGTCTGGGAGGGTATCGGGCAATCAGCCCCAGCATTTT.

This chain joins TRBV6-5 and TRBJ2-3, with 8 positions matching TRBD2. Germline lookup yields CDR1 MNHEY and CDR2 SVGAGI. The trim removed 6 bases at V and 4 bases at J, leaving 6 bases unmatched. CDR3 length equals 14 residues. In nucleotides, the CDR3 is TGTGCCAGCAGCCGGACGGGAGGGGCAGATACGCAGTATTTT. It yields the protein CASSRTGGADTQYF.

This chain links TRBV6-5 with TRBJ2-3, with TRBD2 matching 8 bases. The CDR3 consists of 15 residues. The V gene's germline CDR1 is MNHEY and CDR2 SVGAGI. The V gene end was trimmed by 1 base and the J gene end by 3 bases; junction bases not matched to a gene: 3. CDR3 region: CASSYWAGGTDTQYF. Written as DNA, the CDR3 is TGTGCCAGCAGTTACTGGGCGGGGGGTACAGATACGCAGTATTTT.

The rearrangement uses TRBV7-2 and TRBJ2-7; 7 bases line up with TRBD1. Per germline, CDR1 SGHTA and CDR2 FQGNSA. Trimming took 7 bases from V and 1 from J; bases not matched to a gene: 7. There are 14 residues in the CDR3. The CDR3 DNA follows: TGTGCCAGCACCTCGGGACAGAAGTCCTACGAGCAGTACTTC. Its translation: CASTSGQKSYEQYF.